Below, 10 T cell receptor beta chains from the same sample are listed, as sequenced in a study of cytomegalovirus exposure and HLA in healthy donors. Amplification used 60 Vbeta primers and 13 Jbeta primers. Data came from immunoSEQ multiplex PCR; TCRdb stores just in-frame clones and leaves some out. The sample lists about 160,000 clones; roughly 84% were seen once. Sequenced material: PBMCs. Receptor source: a man between 18 and 29 years old in good health and CMV-seropositive.

The V gene is TRBV7-2, the J gene TRBJ2-2; maybe TRBD2 (6 bases). The CDR3 sequence is 15 residues long. V was clipped by 5 bases and J by 6 bases, with 16 bases between them. Germline V lookup: CDR1 SGHTA, CDR2 FQGNSA. CDR3 residues: CASSLPLAEAGELFF. The CDR3 DNA sequence: TGTGCCAGCAGCCTACCACTAGCCGAGGCCGGGGAGCTGTTTTTT. Complete variable domain (other parts from reference TRBV7-2 and TRBJ2-2): GAGVSQSPSNKVTEKGKDVELRCDPISGHTALYWYRQSLGQGLEFLIYFQGNSAPDKSGLPSDRFSAERTGGSVSTLTIQRTQQEDSAVYLCASSLPLAEAGELFFGEGSRLTVL.

The chain couples TRBV9 to TRBJ2-3; possibly TRBD1 for D (5 bases). The V and J ends lost 2 bases and 1 base respectively, with 11 bases between them. Germline lookup yields CDR1 SGDLS and CDR2 YYNGEE. This CDR3 spans 15 amino acids. The CDR3 region has the DNA TGTGCCAGCAGCGTCAGGGTATCTGGCACAGATACGCAGTATTTT. This codes for CASSVRVSGTDTQYF.

This clone was counted a few times. This chain uses TRBV4-2 with TRBJ1-4, with D hard to call. The CDR3 sequence is 15 residues long. V lost 11 bases and J lost 3, with 19 bases in between. CDR1 LGHNA and CDR2 YNFKEQ come from the germline V gene. DNA for the CDR3: TGTGCCGCTCAACGGAGGCGGGAGCCTAATGAAAAACTGTTTTTT. Translation gives CAAQRRREPNEKLFF.

This chain connects TRBV7-8 to TRBJ1-1; 9 nucleotides agree with TRBD1. The CDR3 sequence is 13 residues long. Germline loops: CDR1 SGHVS, CDR2 FQNEAQ. Unmatched junction bases numbered 4, after V lost 1 base and J lost 10 bases. The CDR3 region is CASSLGGTGSAFF. The CDR3 bases are TGTGCCAGCAGCTTAGGCGGGACAGGGTCAGCTTTCTTT.

The chain has TRBV29-1 and TRBJ1-1; D gene uncertain. The CDR3 totals 12 residues. Germline V gene data show CDR1 as SQVTM and CDR2 as ANQGSEA. V lost 7 bases and J 4 bases, leaving 13 bases between the germline ends. Here the CDR3 reads CSGGERITEAFF. CDR3 DNA: TGCAGCGGGGGAGAACGGATCACTGAAGCTTTCTTT.

The chain has TRBV9 and TRBJ1-3, with 9 bases identical to TRBD1. This CDR3 spans 17 amino acids. V was pared by 3 bases and J by 7 bases, with 14 bases of the junction left unmatched. From germline, CDR1 is SGDLS and CDR2 YYNGEE. CDR3 in DNA: TGTGCCAGCAGCGCATTTAGTGCGGGACAGGGCGGGAACACCATATATTTT. This gives the protein CASSAFSAGQGGNTIYF.

With respect to this clone: Other DNA sequences from this sample encode an identical CDR3 as well. This rearrangement joins TRBV9 to TRBJ2-3, with TRBD1 matching 9 bases. The CDR3 extends over 15 amino acids. V lost 4 bases to trimming and J lost 2 bases; unmatched junction nucleotides: 5. Germline-derived CDR1 and CDR2 are SGDLS and YYNGEE. Written as DNA, the CDR3 is TGTGCCAGCAGCCCACGGGACAGGGTCACAGATACGCAGTATTTT. It is translated as CASSPRDRVTDTQYF.

The V gene is TRBV19, the J gene TRBJ2-1; tentative D call: TRBD2 (5 bases). The germline V gene encodes CDR1 LNHDA and CDR2 SQIVND (reference sequence). The CDR3 is 14 amino acids. V was cut by 3 bases and J by 3 bases, with 9 bases left in between. The CDR3 nucleotides are TGTGCCAGTAGTATCCGGACTGGCTACAATGAGCAGTTCTTC. This gives the protein CASSIRTGYNEQFF.

V usage is TRBV30 and J usage is TRBJ1-6, with a possible D match to TRBD1 (6 bases). In germline, CDR1 is GTSNPN, CDR2 SVGIG (reference sequence). The CDR3 contains 15 residues. V lost 4 bases and J 6 bases, leaving 16 bases between the germline ends. The CDR3 bases are TGTGCCTGGACCTTAGTGGGGACACCTAATTCACCCCTCCACTTT. This codes for CAWTLVGTPNSPLHF.

The rearrangement joins TRBV5-8 to TRBJ2-5; D is possibly TRBD1 (6 bases). Germline V CDR1 and CDR2: SGHTS, YDEGEE. V lost 5 bases and J 1 base, leaving 15 bases between the germline ends. The CDR3 spans 15 residues. The CDR3 region has the DNA TGTGCCAGCAGTTCCCAGGGGTATCTCCAAGAGACCCAGTACTTC. The encoded protein is CASSSQGYLQETQYF.